This passage covers 10 T cell receptor beta chains from one sample sequenced in a study of cytomegalovirus exposure and HLA in healthy donors. The primer mix had 60 Vbeta and 13 Jbeta primers. Using immunoSEQ multiplex PCR, the repertoire was profiled, and TCRdb retains in-frame clones only, with some absent. The sample records about 140,000 clones, 75% being singletons. Specimen: PBMCs. All receptors derive from a man in his forties or fifties in good health and CMV-seronegative.

A single count supports this clone. The chain couples TRBV5-8 to TRBJ2-5; 8 nucleotides line up with TRBD1. V gave up 3 bases and J gave up 2 bases; unmatched junction bases: 3. CDR3 length: 14 amino acids. Germline V gives CDR1 SGHTS, CDR2 YDEGEE. The CDR3 DNA follows: TGTGCCAGCAGCTACAGGGGGAATCAAGAGACCCAGTACTTC. This codes for CASSYRGNQETQYF.

The chain carries TRBV6-6 and TRBJ1-5, with a weak D call TRBD1 (6 bases). Between the trimmed V and J ends, which lost 2 bases and 7 bases, there was a span of 12 bases. The germline V gene has CDR1 MNHNY and CDR2 SVGAGI (reference sequence). The CDR3 has 14 amino acids. The CDR3 protein is CASSYGGAKQPQHF. Here the CDR3 DNA reads TGTGCCAGCAGTTACGGGGGGGCTAAGCAGCCCCAGCATTTT.

The table lists this clone with a count of one. The chain joins TRBV11-2 to TRBJ1-2, with TRBD1 identical over 8 bases. The CDR3 contains 16 residues. V lost 1 base, J lost 1 base, and 5 bases stayed unmatched. Germline-derived CDR1 and CDR2 are SGHAT and FQNNGV. The CDR3 spells CASSLAGGAGNYGYTF. CDR3 DNA sequence: TGTGCCAGCAGCTTAGCAGGGGGCGCCGGTAACTATGGCTACACCTTC.

The chain combines TRBV7-9 with TRBJ2-7; TRBD1 matches 9 bases. This CDR3 region has 14 residues. The J segment lost 5 bases and the V segment lost 8 bases, leaving 10 bases of the junction unmatched. Germline V lookup: CDR1 SEHNR, CDR2 FQNEAQ (reference sequence). The CDR3 here is CASATGQGINEQYF. The DNA for the CDR3 is TGTGCCAGCGCCACGGGACAGGGTATCAACGAGCAGTACTTC.

This chain links TRBV23-1 with TRBJ1-1; 9 bases line up with TRBD1. TRBV23-1 is annotated as an ORF whose role is uncertain. The ends lost 2 bases at V and 4 bases at J; junction bases unmatched: 11. There are 17 residues in the CDR3. CDR3 in amino acids: CASSQPGTGWVSTEAFF. CDR3 nucleotides: TGCGCCAGCAGTCAACCCGGGACAGGGTGGGTTAGCACTGAAGCTTTCTTT.

This rearrangement joins TRBV5-5 to TRBJ1-1; D gene uncertain. Germline CDR1 reads SGHKS; CDR2 reads YYEKEE (reference sequence). The CDR3 runs to 18 residues. V lost 0 bases, J lost 0 bases, and 18 bases lay in between. The CDR3 protein is CASSLDSTFGRMNTEAFF. The CDR3 region has the DNA TGTGCCAGCAGCTTGGACAGTACTTTCGGTCGGATGAACACTGAAGCTTTCTTT.

V gene TRBV6-6 combines with J gene TRBJ1-5; D not certain. V dropped 0 bases and J dropped 5 bases, with 5 bases sitting between them. The CDR3 has 13 amino acids. CDR1 is MNHNY, CDR2 SVGAGI, per germline (reference sequence). The chain's CDR3 is CASSYSRDQPQHF. The CDR3 region has the DNA TGTGCCAGCAGTTACTCGAGAGATCAGCCCCAGCATTTT.

This chain links TRBV5-6 with TRBJ2-3; 7 positions match TRBD2. The CDR3 runs 16 residues. The ends lost 2 bases at V and 2 bases at J; junction bases unmatched: 8. CDR1 and CDR2 from the germline V gene are SGHDT and YYEEEE. CDR3 amino acids: CASSFDILATTDTQYF. DNA for the CDR3: TGTGCCAGCAGCTTTGATATACTAGCGACCACAGATACGCAGTATTTT.

This clone has a single count. The V and J genes are TRBV7-9 and TRBJ2-5; 8 positions match TRBD1. The assigned J gene may be wrong: the sequence end matches TRBJ2-7 better. The CDR3 length is 12 residues. Germline loops: CDR1 SEHNR, CDR2 FQNEAQ (reference sequence). The CDR3 reads CASSSGTGEQYF. The CDR3 DNA reads as TGTGCCAGCAGCTCTGGGACAGGCGAGCAGTACTTC.

This sequence joins TRBV7-8 and TRBJ2-3; 7 bases are a match to TRBD1. Trimming cost V 8 bases and J 1 base; bases outside gene matches: 6. There are 14 residues in the CDR3. Germline CDR1 and CDR2: SGHVS and FQNEAQ. The CDR3: CASLVQGGTDTQYF. In nucleotides, the CDR3 is TGTGCCAGCCTGGTGCAGGGGGGCACAGATACGCAGTATTTT.